These T cell receptor beta chains were read from a single sample in a study of blood T cells in healthy people across ages. TCRdb passed the 5' RACE reads through MiXCR, listing each CDR3 protein once. The sample contains 850,000 or so distinct CDR3 sequences, 29% of which appear only once. Material: blood. These receptor sequences come from a woman aged 80 or over in good health. CDR3s leave out the opening cysteine and the closing phenylalanine or tryptophan.

TRBJ2-5,TRBV6-5,ASSRSGFGETQY
TRBJ1-5,TRBV7-2,ASSPLHLPTGSGGNQPQH
TRBJ1-5,TRBV27,ASRANPSNQPQH
TRBJ2-1,TRBV5-1,ASSLAQGTGSNEQF
TRBJ2-1,TRBV20-1,STRVTSGARDEQF
TRBJ1-2,TRBV6-5,ASSPDISNYGYT
TRBJ2-7,TRBV6-2/TRBV6-3,ASSSAGSSSLSYEQY
TRBJ1-2,TRBV28,ATTVSGINYGYT
TRBJ2-4,TRBV7-9,ASSYRETATNIQY
TRBJ1-5,TRBV6-2/TRBV6-3,ASKGSGKVWFGNQPQH
TRBJ2-5,TRBV18,ASSPRRTEETQY
TRBJ2-1,TRBV12-3/TRBV12-4,ASSSRTGGLDEQF
TRBJ1-3,TRBV4-3,ASSQAPLSGNTVY
TRBJ1-2,TRBV20-1,SARGEGTDYGYT
TRBJ1-2,TRBV5-5,ASSLEGRNGCT
TRBJ1-2,TRBV20-1,SARGDRVDYYGYT
TRBJ2-2,TRBV4-2,ASSPSGGGIVGELF